This T cell receptor (beta chain) was identified in a study of T cell repertoires in cytomegalovirus infection. Each CDR3 protein gets one entry after TCRdb re-called the reads with MiXCR. The sample yields roughly 80,000 distinct CDR3 sequences, around 25% seen once. This clonotype was observed a few times. The antigen is unknown. CDR3 length: 16 residues. Per the germline V gene, CDR1 is LGHNA and CDR2 is YSLEER. V dropped 0 bases and J dropped 6 bases, with 18 bases sitting between them. The sequencing here drew on CD8+ T cells from cultured PBMCs, taken from culture after CMV antigen stimulation. The receptor comes from a human donor in good health (CMV status not recorded). Some clones in this sample may be carry-over from other donors' samples. The chain is built from TRBV4-3 and TRBJ2-7; the D is unclear. CDR3 in amino acids: CASSQDPGVGFFEQYF. As DNA, the CDR3 is TGCGCCAGCAGCCAAGATCCGGGTGTCGGGTTCTTCGAGCAGTACTTC.